These 15 T cell receptor beta chains were sequenced from one sample in a study of T-cell memory formation after mild COVID-19. MiXCR, applied by TCRdb to the 5' RACE reads, yields one record per CDR3 protein. Among around 450,000 distinct CDR3 sequences listed, 20% to 25% were seen once. Material for sequencing was PBMCs or a T cell subset sorted from them (not recorded which). These TCRs come from an adult woman who had mild COVID-19 (a few samples of this study predate the infection). Cell type and time point are not known.

The chain couples TRBV7-8 to TRBJ2-7; 9 bases fit TRBD1. Germline assignment: CDR1 SGHVS and CDR2 FQNEAQ. The CDR3 is 15 residues long. Unmatched junction bases numbered 7, after V lost 4 bases and J lost 3 bases. This CDR3 reads CASSSPGQGVYEQYF. The CDR3 nucleotides read TGTGCCAGCAGCTCGCCGGGACAGGGAGTCTACGAGCAGTACTTC.

The chain is built from TRBV7-2 and TRBJ1-1; TRBD1 aligns across 10 bases. The CDR3 is 16 amino acids. V lost 5 bases and J lost 4; bases outside the gene matches: 10. Germline values: CDR1 SGHTA, CDR2 FQGNSA. CDR3 DNA: TGTGCCAGCAGCCCATACGACAGGGGGCGCGTCACTGAAGCTTTCTTT. Protein: CASSPYDRGRVTEAFF.

V is TRBV7-9 and J is TRBJ2-1; D perhaps matches TRBD2 (6 bases). This CDR3 comprises 15 residues. The V gene's germline CDR1 is SEHNR and CDR2 FQNEAQ (reference sequence). Trimming took off 5 bases at V and 2 bases at J, with 13 bases between the two ends. As DNA, the CDR3 is TGTGCCAGCAGCCGAGAGCCGGGGGCCTACAATGAGCAGTTCTTC. It translates to CASSREPGAYNEQFF.

This clonotype is a singleton in its sample. This chain uses TRBV4-3 with TRBJ2-7; 8 bases match TRBD1. V shed 4 bases, J shed 3 bases, and the junction held 8 bases outside the gene matches. Germline assignment: CDR1 LGHNA and CDR2 YSLEER. The CDR3 length is 15 residues. The CDR3 loop is CASSRDGTGLYEQYF. The CDR3 nucleotides read TGCGCCAGCAGCCGGGACGGGACAGGACTCTACGAGCAGTACTTC.

The V and J genes are TRBV4-1 and TRBJ2-7; 10 bases agree with TRBD1. Unmatched junction bases numbered 3, after V lost 2 bases and J lost 2 bases. CDR3 length equals 15 residues. The V gene's germline CDR1 is MGHRA and CDR2 YSYEKL. The CDR3: CASSQPGTGAYEQYF. CDR3 sequence (DNA): TGCGCCAGCAGCCAACCCGGGACAGGGGCCTACGAGCAGTACTTC.

The sample holds a few counts of this clonotype. This sequence joins TRBV12-3 or TRBV12-4 and TRBJ2-5; 8 nucleotides match TRBD2. J gave up 4 bases and V 7 bases, and 5 bases lay outside the gene matches. This CDR3 has 13 amino acids. CDR3 residues: CASNNLAGETQYF. The CDR3 nucleotides are TGTGCCAGCAACAATCTAGCGGGAGAGACCCAGTACTTC.

This clonotype was counted many times. V and J are TRBV7-9 and TRBJ2-3; no definite D call. Germline CDR1 SEHNR, CDR2 FQNEAQ (reference sequence). Between the trimmed V and J ends, which lost 3 bases and 6 bases, there was a span of 7 bases. The CDR3 is made up of 12 amino acids. The CDR3: CASSFPADTQYF. CDR3 nucleotide sequence: TGTGCCAGCAGCTTCCCCGCGGATACGCAGTATTTT.

The chain links TRBV6-1 to TRBJ1-2; D might be TRBD1 (5 bases). The germline V gene has CDR1 MNHNS and CDR2 SASEGT. Trimming pared 6 bases from V and 4 bases from J, leaving 15 bases between. The CDR3 covers 14 residues. This CDR3 reads CASRRGMGPYGYTF. For the CDR3, the DNA is TGTGCCAGCAGACGAGGGATGGGACCCTATGGCTACACCTTC.

The chain couples TRBV11-3 to TRBJ2-3; 11 bases align to TRBD2. V lost 5 bases, J lost 5 bases, and 0 bases stayed unmatched. CDR3 length: 13 amino acids. Germline V gives CDR1 SGHNT, CDR2 YENEEA. The CDR3 nucleotides read TGTGCCAGCAGCGGACTAGCGGGAGATACGCAGTATTTT. Translated: CASSGLAGDTQYF.

This clonotype was seen a handful of times. The chain recombines TRBV20-1 with TRBJ1-3; D gene unclear. CDR3 length: 15 residues. The germline gives CDR1 DFQATT, CDR2 SNEGSKA (reference sequence). Between the trimmed V and J ends, which lost 0 bases and 1 base, there was a span of 10 bases. The CDR3 sequence: CSARDLGGSGNTIYF. DNA for the CDR3: TGCAGTGCTAGAGATCTTGGAGGTTCTGGAAACACCATATATTTT.

This clonotype was seen ten or more times. The chain carries TRBV12-3 or TRBV12-4 and TRBJ2-1, with D unresolved. The CDR3 totals 12 residues. V was shortened by 7 bases and J by 3 bases, with 7 bases between the two germline ends. CDR3 sequence (DNA): TGTGCCAGCAAGACTCGCTACAATGAGCAGTTCTTC. Amino acids: CASKTRYNEQFF.

There are a few counts of this clonotype. The J gene is TRBJ2-7, the V gene TRBV10-3; D is possibly TRBD2 (6 bases). Per germline, CDR1 ENHRY and CDR2 SYGVKD. Trimming shortened V by 3 bases and J by 2 bases, and 11 bases separated the two germline ends. This CDR3 comprises 14 residues. DNA for the CDR3: TGTGCCATCAGTGAATTGGGGGGTACCTACGAGCAGTACTTC. Amino acid sequence: CAISELGGTYEQYF.

The V call is TRBV5-8, the J call TRBJ2-5; no clear D gene. Trimming cost V 4 bases and J 5 bases, with 18 bases left between them. The CDR3 spans 15 residues. Germline CDR1 and CDR2: SGHTS and YDEGEE. CDR3 amino acids: CASSQDRRERETQYF. CDR3 nucleotide sequence: TGTGCCAGCAGCCAAGATCGAAGAGAAAGGGAGACCCAGTACTTC.

The chain employs TRBV13 and TRBJ2-1; TRBD1 aligns across 8 bases. The CDR3 has 16 residues. Germline CDR1 and CDR2: PRHDT and FYEKMQ (reference sequence). J lost 4 bases, V lost 2 bases, and 7 bases had no gene match. The CDR3 bases are TGTGCCAGCAGCTTACAGGGGGCGGGGACGTACAATGAGCAGTTCTTC. Amino acids: CASSLQGAGTYNEQFF.

This sequence joins TRBV12-3 or TRBV12-4 and TRBJ2-4; perhaps TRBD2 as D (6 bases). The CDR3 has 13 amino acids. Trimming took 4 bases from V and 5 from J, leaving 9 bases between them. Written as DNA, the CDR3 is TGTGCCAGCAGTTCCCCGGGGGAAAACATTCAGTACTTC. This translates into CASSSPGENIQYF.